These T cell receptor beta chains were read from a single sample in a study of blood T cells in healthy people across ages. TCRdb re-called the 5' RACE reads through MiXCR, storing one row per CDR3 protein. Of about 1 million distinct CDR3 sequences detected, 40% to 45% appear once; the ten largest clones hold approximately 20%. Sequenced sample: blood. The source is a woman in her sixties or seventies in good health. Each CDR3 is given with its conserved first and last residue.

CDR3 protein: CASSPRIGPQRVYF
J gene: TRBJ2-4
V gene: TRBV7-9

CDR3 protein: CASSVTDSNQPQHF
J gene: TRBJ1-5
V gene: TRBV9

CDR3 protein: CASSQDQGGLYEQYF
J gene: TRBJ2-7
V gene: TRBV4-2

CDR3 protein: CSARGGNIPDTQYF
J gene: TRBJ2-3
V gene: TRBV20-1

CDR3 protein: CASRSSGFEQFF
J gene: TRBJ2-1
V gene: TRBV3-1

CDR3 protein: CAISDMAPGELFF
J gene: TRBJ2-2
V gene: TRBV10-3

CDR3 protein: CASSERQSSYNEQFF
J gene: TRBJ2-1
V gene: TRBV3-1

CDR3 protein: CASSSSPGLGALDYEQYF
J gene: TRBJ2-7
V gene: TRBV28

CDR3 protein: CSARGDLGGEQFF
J gene: TRBJ2-1
V gene: TRBV20-1

CDR3 protein: CASSSSGLAGTYEQYF
J gene: TRBJ2-7
V gene: TRBV12-3/TRBV12-4

CDR3 protein: CSAQFSGGIYGYTF
J gene: TRBJ1-2
V gene: TRBV20-1

CDR3 protein: CASSQGANEQYF
J gene: -
V gene: TRBV18

CDR3 protein: CASLRDNYYEQYF
J gene: TRBJ2-7
V gene: TRBV7-9

CDR3 protein: CASSLALPGQGHEQYF
J gene: TRBJ2-7
V gene: TRBV7-2

CDR3 protein: CAISLGANYEQYF
J gene: TRBJ2-7
V gene: TRBV10-3

CDR3 protein: CASSYKTSGLLDYEQYF
J gene: TRBJ2-7
V gene: TRBV6-5

CDR3 protein: CSVEGAGVADTQYF
J gene: TRBJ2-3
V gene: TRBV29-1

CDR3 protein: CASSPGLRLGTDTQYF
J gene: TRBJ2-3
V gene: TRBV7-2

CDR3 protein: CASSPTQTGGDEQFF
J gene: TRBJ2-1
V gene: TRBV7-9

CDR3 protein: CATSRGSSSLWMDAQYF
J gene: TRBJ2-5
V gene: TRBV15

CDR3 protein: CSATGGPLPYNEQFF
J gene: TRBJ2-1
V gene: TRBV20-1

CDR3 protein: CSVEEGMAYGYTF
J gene: TRBJ1-2
V gene: TRBV29-1

CDR3 protein: CASSLAGAGEQFF
J gene: TRBJ2-1
V gene: TRBV7-8

CDR3 protein: CSVEDFDGHYGYTF
J gene: TRBJ1-2
V gene: TRBV29-1

CDR3 protein: CASSLSGGEIYNEQYF
J gene: -
V gene: TRBV12-3/TRBV12-4

CDR3 protein: CASRPGQKYTDTQYF
J gene: TRBJ2-3
V gene: TRBV27

CDR3 protein: CASRALAGSWLSDTQYF
J gene: TRBJ2-3
V gene: TRBV27

CDR3 protein: CAISESYDEQYF
J gene: TRBJ2-5
V gene: TRBV10-3

CDR3 protein: CASSQATGELSGANVLTF
J gene: TRBJ2-6
V gene: TRBV4-1

CDR3 protein: CASSAGSRPGYEQYF
J gene: TRBJ2-7
V gene: TRBV6-5

CDR3 protein: CSVEIVGPYNEQFF
J gene: TRBJ2-1
V gene: TRBV29-1

CDR3 protein: CAWSGTSGSPSYEQYF
J gene: TRBJ2-7
V gene: TRBV30

CDR3 protein: CASSSGQGGIYGYTF
J gene: TRBJ1-2
V gene: TRBV7-2

CDR3 protein: CASSHAFGNEQFF
J gene: TRBJ2-1
V gene: TRBV5-1

CDR3 protein: CSARDISPVRGYNEQFF
J gene: TRBJ2-1
V gene: TRBV20-1

CDR3 protein: CASSDRTGRNTQYF
J gene: TRBJ2-3
V gene: TRBV14

CDR3 protein: CASRRDSSEQYF
J gene: TRBJ2-7
V gene: TRBV5-1

CDR3 protein: CASSFGTGGGGYTF
J gene: TRBJ1-2
V gene: TRBV7-2

CDR3 protein: CATSETRQGTDTGELFF
J gene: TRBJ2-2
V gene: TRBV24-1

CDR3 protein: CASSLQGRGLAFDEQFF
J gene: TRBJ2-1
V gene: TRBV3-1

CDR3 protein: CSAHRRHRGRPDTQYF
J gene: TRBJ2-3
V gene: TRBV20-1

CDR3 protein: CASSLGLGSGNTIYF
J gene: TRBJ1-3
V gene: TRBV27

CDR3 protein: CATSRVDRVFGETQYF
J gene: -
V gene: TRBV15

CDR3 protein: CASSTGLAGGETQYF
J gene: TRBJ2-5
V gene: TRBV7-9

CDR3 protein: CASSFVHSYGYTF
J gene: TRBJ1-2
V gene: TRBV27

CDR3 protein: CASSWAGTYGDEQYF
J gene: -
V gene: TRBV28

CDR3 protein: CASSVGQGGPYNEQFF
J gene: TRBJ2-1
V gene: TRBV9

CDR3 protein: CASSPRQGEVQGEKLFF
J gene: TRBJ1-4
V gene: TRBV7-9

CDR3 protein: CASSQTSGEQFF
J gene: TRBJ2-1
V gene: TRBV5-1

CDR3 protein: CASRSGVVVDTQYF
J gene: TRBJ2-3
V gene: TRBV12-3/TRBV12-4

CDR3 protein: CASTSTGGHEKLFF
J gene: TRBJ1-4
V gene: TRBV12-3/TRBV12-4

CDR3 protein: CSARSDREYYEQYF
J gene: TRBJ2-7
V gene: TRBV20-1